This T cell receptor beta chain was recovered during a study of T cell responses to AZD1222 COVID-19 vaccine. Study findings and constraints: Clonal diversity was possibly underestimated, and the donors were mostly white British, with more females.

As for this clone: Its cognate antigen is unknown.

The table came from immunoSEQ multiplex PCR; TCRdb's copy has only in-frame clones and leaves some out. This table holds approximately 100,000 clones, more than 85% found once. The CDR3 is made up of 15 amino acids. J was trimmed by 7 bases and V by 0 bases; bases with no gene match: 8. Germline CDR1 reads LGHNA; CDR2 reads YSLEER. Sequencing used peripheral blood, obtained on day 0 of AZD1222 vaccination. The source is an adult in good health. The chain uses TRBV4-3 and TRBJ1-2, with 7 bases aligning to TRBD1. CDR3 amino acids: CASSQEQVQGSGYTF. The DNA for the CDR3 is TGCGCCAGCAGCCAAGAGCAGGTACAGGGGAGTGGCTACACCTTC.